This T cell receptor (beta chain) is from a study of blood T cell repertoires in COVID-19 (dated by TCRdb to 2020 to 2021). In the study overall: Collaborator samples came from the United States, Italy and Spain and covered acute and convalescent phases of COVID-19. The prospective study material was composed of cDNA or gDNA derived from T cells, B-cell-depleted T cells, or PBMCs. Subjects who had been exposed to COVID-19, were actively infected with it, or had recovered from it provided the deeply sampled blood TCRbeta repertoires that made up the dataset. A freely available public database, intended as a resource for researchers studying the immune response to SARS-CoV-2, is where the repertoires were released. The samples were drawn from two sources: the first 160 participants of the ongoing ImmuneRACE study, and 1,200 or so subjects contributed by 6 global collaborators. Nearly every sample came with metadata listing a de-identified subject ID, COVID-19 status, age in years and sex. Where available, HLA class I and class II types were taken from metadata supplied by the sample provider and were not determined by assay-based typing.

In regard to this clone: The specificity of this receptor is unknown. No qualities accompany the bases; no much larger clone lies one base away.

Broader findings and caveats from the paper: The quantity of clinical and demographic metadata differed by source and by participant and was supplied without curation.

The immunoSEQ Assay, a bias-controlled multiplex PCR, was used to amplify TCRbeta CDR3 regions from genomic DNA. As for the original processing: The number of nucleated cells in each sample was estimated from the amplification of reference gene primers within the assay. To quantify the absolute abundance of each unique TCRbeta CDR3 rearrangement, sequence reads were collapsed and filtered. For each sample, productive Simpson clonality was calculated by taking the square root of Simpson's diversity index across productive rearrangements. TCRdb took over this immuneACCESS table, retaining in-frame rearrangements with V and J assigned. Such tables are incomplete; in checked studies, under half of the missing clones stem from an unresolved V gene, and the remainder is unexplained. From that table come the V and J calls and clone size; the DNA was used to work out D and trimming. Present in this sample are 46,000 or so clones, 70% to 90% of which were seen just once. The leading ten clones occupy under 40% of the sample.

One collaborating source in Seattle enrolled patients during active infection and followed them longitudinally through the course of disease. Collaborating institutions collected whole blood in K2EDTA tubes following their own protocols. Collaborator samples were shipped for TCRbeta analysis as frozen whole blood, isolated PBMCs, or DNA extracted from either sample type. Relative to germline, V is 6 bases shorter and J is 1 base shorter, with 15 bases between their ends. From cysteine to phenylalanine, the CDR3 is 15 amino acids long. Only the CDR3 region is kept as DNA, spanning 45 bases read in frame from base 1. CDR1 MNHEY and CDR2 SVGAGI were looked up in the germline V gene.

This sequence was found in an elderly woman with COVID-19, enrolled during active disease. In this chain, TRBV6-5 is recombined with TRBJ2-5; TRBD1 could be the D gene, as 5 bases match. The sequencing sample was made of peripheral blood. The sequenced DNA: TGTGCCAGCAGACCGAACAGGAATCCCCAAGAGACCCAGTACTTC. This sequence encodes CASRPNRNPQETQYF.